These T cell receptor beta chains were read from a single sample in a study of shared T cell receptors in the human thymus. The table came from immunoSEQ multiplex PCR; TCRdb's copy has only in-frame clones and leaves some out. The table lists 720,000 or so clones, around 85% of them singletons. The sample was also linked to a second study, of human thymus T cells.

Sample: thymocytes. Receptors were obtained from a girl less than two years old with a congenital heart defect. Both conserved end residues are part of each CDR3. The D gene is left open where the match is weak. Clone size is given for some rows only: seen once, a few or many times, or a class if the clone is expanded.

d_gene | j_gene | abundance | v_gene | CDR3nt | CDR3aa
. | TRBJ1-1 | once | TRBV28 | TGTGCCAGCAGCGAATCTTTCCCCAACACAGGGAAAGTGGCTTTCTTT | CASSESFPNTGKVAFF
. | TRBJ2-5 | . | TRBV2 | TGTGCCAGCAGAAACGAGGGGTGGGACAAGCAAGAGACCCAGTACTTC | CASRNEGWDKQETQYF
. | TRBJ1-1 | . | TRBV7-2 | TGTGCCAGCAGCGCGCGCTCAGGAGGGGTCACTGAAGCTTTCTTT | CASSARSGGVTEAFF
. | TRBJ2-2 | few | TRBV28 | TGTGCCAGCAGTTTTACGGTCCGGGGAACTTTTACCGGGGAGCTGTTTTTT | CASSFTVRGTFTGELFF
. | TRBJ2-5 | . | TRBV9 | TGTGCCAGCAGCGTAAAGGGGGATTCCCAAGAGACCCAGTACTTC | CASSVKGDSQETQYF
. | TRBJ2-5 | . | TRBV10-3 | TGTGCCATCAGGTCGCTGGGGAGGGAGACCCAGTACTTC | CAIRSLGRETQYF
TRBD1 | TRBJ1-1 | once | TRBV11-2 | TGTGCCAGCAGCGTAACCGTCAGGGGGCACCGCACTGAAGCTTTCTTT | CASSVTVRGHRTEAFF
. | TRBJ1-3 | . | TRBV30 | TGTGCCTGGACCCACTCACCGCTCTCTGGAAACACCATATATTTT | CAWTHSPLSGNTIYF
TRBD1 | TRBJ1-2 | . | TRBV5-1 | TGCGCCAGCATATCCGGGACAGGGAACTATGGCTACACCTTC | CASISGTGNYGYTF
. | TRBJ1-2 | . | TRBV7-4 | TGTGCCAGCAGCTTAGGAGTAGGTCTAGACCCCATCCCTAACTATGGCTACACCTTC | CASSLGVGLDPIPNYGYTF